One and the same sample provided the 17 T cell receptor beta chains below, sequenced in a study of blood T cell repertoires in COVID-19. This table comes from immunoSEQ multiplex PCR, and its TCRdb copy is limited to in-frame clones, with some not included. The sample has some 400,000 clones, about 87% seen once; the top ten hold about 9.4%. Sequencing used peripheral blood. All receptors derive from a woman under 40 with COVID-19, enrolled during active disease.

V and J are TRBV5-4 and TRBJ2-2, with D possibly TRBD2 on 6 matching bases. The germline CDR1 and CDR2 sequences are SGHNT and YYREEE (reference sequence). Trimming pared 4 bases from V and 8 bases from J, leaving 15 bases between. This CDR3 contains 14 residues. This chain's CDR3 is CASSRGLTEGELFF. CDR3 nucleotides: TGTGCCAGCAGCCGGGGACTTACTGAGGGGGAGCTGTTTTTT.

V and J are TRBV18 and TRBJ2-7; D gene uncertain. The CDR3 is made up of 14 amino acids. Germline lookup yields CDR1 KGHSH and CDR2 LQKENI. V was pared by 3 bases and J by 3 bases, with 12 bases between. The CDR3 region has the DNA TGTGCCAGCTCACCGAGCTTCGACAACTACGAGCAGTACTTC. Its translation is CASSPSFDNYEQYF.

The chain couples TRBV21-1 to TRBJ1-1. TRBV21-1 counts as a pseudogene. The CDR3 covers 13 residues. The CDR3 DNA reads TGTGCCAGCAGCCCGACTCGGAACACTGAAGCTTTCTTT. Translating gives CASSPTRNTEAFF.

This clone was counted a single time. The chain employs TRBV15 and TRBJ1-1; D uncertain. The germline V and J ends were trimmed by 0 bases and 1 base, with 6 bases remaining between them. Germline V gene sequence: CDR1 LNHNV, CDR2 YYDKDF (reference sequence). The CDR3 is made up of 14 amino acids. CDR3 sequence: CATSRDQSNTEAFF. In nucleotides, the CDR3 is TGTGCCACCAGCAGAGACCAGTCGAACACTGAAGCTTTCTTT.

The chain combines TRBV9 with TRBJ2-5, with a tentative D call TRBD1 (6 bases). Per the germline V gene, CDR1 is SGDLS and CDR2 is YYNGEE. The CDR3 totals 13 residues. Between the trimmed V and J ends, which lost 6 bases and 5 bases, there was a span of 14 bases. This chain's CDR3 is CASTRAGQETQYF. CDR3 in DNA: TGTGCCAGCACCCGAGCCGGACAGGAGACCCAGTACTTC. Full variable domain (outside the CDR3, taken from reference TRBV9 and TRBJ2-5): DSGVTQTPKHLITATGQRVTLRCSPRSGDLSVYWYQQSLDQGLQFLIQYYNGEERAKGNILERFSAQQFPDLHSELNLSSLELGDSALYFCASTRAGQETQYFGPGTRLLVL.

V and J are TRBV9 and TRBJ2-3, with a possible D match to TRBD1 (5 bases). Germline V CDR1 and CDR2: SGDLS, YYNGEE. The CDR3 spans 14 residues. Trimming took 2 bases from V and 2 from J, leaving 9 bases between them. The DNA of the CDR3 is TGTGCCAGCAGCGTCGACAGCAACACAGATACGCAGTATTTT. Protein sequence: CASSVDSNTDTQYF.

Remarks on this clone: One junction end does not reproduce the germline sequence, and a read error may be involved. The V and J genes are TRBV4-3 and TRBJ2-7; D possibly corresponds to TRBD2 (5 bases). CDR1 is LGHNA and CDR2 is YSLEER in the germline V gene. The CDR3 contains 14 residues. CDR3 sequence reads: CASSQDFPGYEQYF. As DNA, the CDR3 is TGCGCCAGCAGTCAAGATTTCCCGGGATACGAGCAGTACTTC.

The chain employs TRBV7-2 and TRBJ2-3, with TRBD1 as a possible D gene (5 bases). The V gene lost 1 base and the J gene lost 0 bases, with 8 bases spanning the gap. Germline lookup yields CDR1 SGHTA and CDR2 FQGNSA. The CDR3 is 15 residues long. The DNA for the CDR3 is TGTGCCAGCAGCTTAGACCAGGGTAGCACAGATACGCAGTATTTT. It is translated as CASSLDQGSTDTQYF.

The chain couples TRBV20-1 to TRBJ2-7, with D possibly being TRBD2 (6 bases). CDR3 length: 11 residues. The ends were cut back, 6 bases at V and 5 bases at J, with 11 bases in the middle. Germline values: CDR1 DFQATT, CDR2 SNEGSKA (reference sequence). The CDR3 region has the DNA TGCAGTGCCCCTACTAGCCACGAGCAGTACTTC. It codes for CSAPTSHEQYF.

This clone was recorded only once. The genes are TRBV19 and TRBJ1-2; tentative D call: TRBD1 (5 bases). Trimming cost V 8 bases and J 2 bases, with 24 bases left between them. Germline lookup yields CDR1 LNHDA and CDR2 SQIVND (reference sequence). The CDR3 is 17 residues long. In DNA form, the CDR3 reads TGTGCCAGTGGATGGAGGAGGGGTAAGACACTGAACTATGGCTACACCTTC. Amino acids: CASGWRRGKTLNYGYTF. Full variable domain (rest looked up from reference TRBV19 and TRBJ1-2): DGGITQSPKYLFRKEGQNVTLSCEQNLNHDAMYWYRQDPGQGLRLIYYSQIVNDFQKGDIAEGYSVSREKKESFPLTVTSAQKNPTAFYLCASGWRRGKTLNYGYTFGSGTRLTVV.

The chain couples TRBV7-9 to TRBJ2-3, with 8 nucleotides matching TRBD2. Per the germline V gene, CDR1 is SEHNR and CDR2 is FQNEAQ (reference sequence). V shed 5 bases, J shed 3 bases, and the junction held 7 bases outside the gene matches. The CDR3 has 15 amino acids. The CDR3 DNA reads TGTGCCAGCAGCATTACTAGCGGACTGACAGATACGCAGTATTTT. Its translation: CASSITSGLTDTQYF.

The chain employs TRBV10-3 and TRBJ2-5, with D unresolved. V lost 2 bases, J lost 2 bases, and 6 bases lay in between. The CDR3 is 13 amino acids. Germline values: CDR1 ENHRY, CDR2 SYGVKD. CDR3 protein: CAISEDSQETQYF. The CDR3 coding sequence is TGTGCCATCAGTGAGGACTCGCAAGAGACCCAGTACTTC.

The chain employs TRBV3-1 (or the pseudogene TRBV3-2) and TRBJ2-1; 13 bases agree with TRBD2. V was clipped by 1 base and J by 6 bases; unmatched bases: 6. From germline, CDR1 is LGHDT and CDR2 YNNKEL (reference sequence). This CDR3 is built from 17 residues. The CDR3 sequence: CASSQVGGTSGTNEQFF. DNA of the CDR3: TGTGCCAGCAGCCAAGTAGGGGGGACTAGCGGGACCAATGAGCAGTTCTTC.

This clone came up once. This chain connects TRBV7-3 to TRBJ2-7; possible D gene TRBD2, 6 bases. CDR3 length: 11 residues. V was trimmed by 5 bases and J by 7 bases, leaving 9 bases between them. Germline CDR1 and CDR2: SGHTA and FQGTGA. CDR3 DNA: TGTGCCAGCAGCACCCGGGGGGAGCAGTACTTC. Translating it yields CASSTRGEQYF.

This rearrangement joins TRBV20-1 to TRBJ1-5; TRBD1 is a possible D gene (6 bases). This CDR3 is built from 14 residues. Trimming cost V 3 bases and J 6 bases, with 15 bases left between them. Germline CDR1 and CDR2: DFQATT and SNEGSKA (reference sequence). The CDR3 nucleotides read TGCAGTGCTAGTTCGGGGGGCGGTGGTCAGCCCCAGCATTTT. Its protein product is CSASSGGGGQPQHF.

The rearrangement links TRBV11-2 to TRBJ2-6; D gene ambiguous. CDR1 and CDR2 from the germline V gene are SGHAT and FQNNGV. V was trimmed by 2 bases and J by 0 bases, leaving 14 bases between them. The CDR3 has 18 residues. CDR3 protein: CASSLPPQVYSGANVLTF. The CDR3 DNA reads TGTGCCAGCAGCTTACCACCCCAGGTTTACTCTGGGGCCAACGTCCTGACTTTC. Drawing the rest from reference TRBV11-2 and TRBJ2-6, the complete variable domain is EAGVAQSPRYKIIEKRQSVAFWCNPISGHATLYWYQQILGQGPKLLIQFQNNGVVDDSQLPKDRFSAERLKGVDSTLKIQPAKLEDSAVYLCASSLPPQVYSGANVLTFGAGSRLTVL.

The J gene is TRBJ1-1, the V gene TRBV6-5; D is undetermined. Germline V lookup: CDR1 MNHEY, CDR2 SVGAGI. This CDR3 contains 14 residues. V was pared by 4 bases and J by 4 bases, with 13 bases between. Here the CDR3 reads CASSSEAAATEAFF. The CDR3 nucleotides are TGTGCCAGCAGTTCCGAAGCCGCGGCCACTGAAGCTTTCTTT.